Below, one T cell receptor beta chain is given with its context. The CDR3 spans 14 residues. CDR1 MNHEY and CDR2 SVGAGI come from the germline V gene. The junction had 7 bases not matched to a gene; V was cut back by 7 bases and J by 8 bases. These data are taken from a study of blood T cell repertoires in COVID-19. At the level of the study: Donors in the United States, Italy and Spain gave samples during acute or convalescent COVID-19. T cells, B-cell-depleted T cells, or PBMCs provided the cDNA or gDNA that served as material.

As originally analysed: Amplification of reference gene primers provided the estimated nucleated cell counts. Profiling relied on immunoSEQ multiplex PCR, and the TCRdb table lists in-frame clones only, not all of them. The DNA gave D and trimming, while V, J and clone size come from that table. The top ten hold 9.5% to 15% of the sample, which has about 100,000 clones, under 90% seen once. The sample was peripheral blood. The chain carries TRBV6-5 and TRBJ2-1, with 11 positions matching TRBD2. The sequence came from a human donor in a cohort sampled during active COVID-19. The CDR3 nucleotides read TGTGCCAGCATATCTAGCGGGGGGTTCGATGAGCAGTTCTTC. Translating it yields CASISSGGFDEQFF.